This T cell receptor beta chain was recovered during a study of blood T cell repertoires in COVID-19. Trimming shortened V by 1 base and J by 9 bases, and 14 bases separated the two germline ends. Per germline, CDR1 LGHDT and CDR2 YNNKEL (reference sequence). The CDR3 has 14 residues. Original data processing: Reference gene primer amplification yielded estimated nucleated cell counts. Assay used: immunoSEQ multiplex PCR; TCRdb lists only in-frame clones, some missing. V, J and clone size are taken as reported in that table, and D and trimming were inferred from the DNA itself. The data contain around 290,000 clones, 88% of them singletons. Participant-given clinical history determined each cohort assignment. Resolution of symptoms, clearance, or two negative PCRs was present in recovered Cohort 3 donors.

The specimen sequenced was PBMCs or T cells enriched from blood (not recorded which). This clonotype was obtained from a woman between 25 and 40 years old who had recovered from COVID-19. V gene TRBV3-1 (or the pseudogene TRBV3-2) combines with J gene TRBJ2-3; tentatively, D is TRBD2 (6 bases). CDR3 DNA: TGTGCCAGCAGCCAAGTAAGGGACTTCTCGACGCAGTATTTT. Translated, it gives CASSQVRDFSTQYF.